A selection of T cell receptor beta chains follows, all from one sample in a study of blood T cells in healthy people across ages. TCRdb ran MiXCR on the 5' RACE reads and lists one entry per CDR3 protein. The data contain 1.4 million to 1.5 million distinct CDR3 sequences, 35% to 45% of them singletons. The specimen sequenced was blood. These receptors were collected from a woman between 18 and 29 years old in good health. CDR3s include the opening cysteine and the closing phenylalanine or tryptophan. Fields, in order: D gene, V gene, J gene, clone size, CDR3 DNA, CDR3 protein. A D gene is named only where the DNA matches it firmly. Only some rows state a clone size, as once, few, many or a class for expanded clones.

NA,TRBV2,TRBJ2-7,NA,TGTGCCAGCAGGAAACCGACAGCCTCCTACGAGCAGTACTTC,CASRKPTASYEQYF
NA,TRBV30,TRBJ2-7,NA,TGTGCCCGGAGTAGAACTACCGATCAGTACTTC,CARSRTTDQYF
NA,TRBV7-2,TRBJ2-5,NA,TGTGCCAGCAGCTCGATACACGGCAGGGCCCAGTACTTC,CASSSIHGRAQYF
TRBD2,TRBV7-2,TRBJ2-7,NA,TGTGCCAGCAGCTTAGGGGCGGGAGGATTCTACGAGCAGTACTTC,CASSLGAGGFYEQYF
TRBD2,TRBV6-5,TRBJ2-1,NA,TGTGCCAGCAGTTCCATTAGCGGGAATGGGTACAATGAGCAGTTCTTC,CASSSISGNGYNEQFF
NA,TRBV7-2,TRBJ1-4,few,TGTGCCAGCAGCAGGGCCCTCACAACTAATGAAAAACTGTTTTTT,CASSRALTTNEKLFF
NA,TRBV2,TRBJ2-1,NA,TGTGCCAGCAGTGAAGCCGGGCCCGAAAGGGGGCAGTTCTTC,CASSEAGPERGQFF
NA,TRBV3-1,TRBJ2-1,NA,TGTGCCAGCAGCCAAGTCTCTAGTGAGCGGTTCTTC,CASSQVSSERFF
TRBD2,TRBV5-5,TRBJ2-3,few,TGTGCCAGCAGCTGGGGGGGAGAAGATACGCAGTATTTT,CASSWGGEDTQYF
TRBD2,TRBV20-1,TRBJ2-1,NA,TGCAGTGCTAGAGATCTTGGCGGGAGGGATTTCAATGAGCAGTTCTTC,CSARDLGGRDFNEQFF
NA,TRBV11-2,TRBJ2-2,few,TGTGCCAGCAGCTCCGCCCGCGGCGAACTCAACACCGGGGAGCTGTTTTTT,CASSSARGELNTGELFF
NA,TRBV12-5,TRBJ1-5,NA,TGTGCTAGTGGAACTGGGTCGGGTAGGCAGCCCCAGCATTTT,CASGTGSGRQPQHF
TRBD2,TRBV5-1,TRBJ2-5,few,TGCGCCAGCACGGCTAGCGGGAGCACGGGAGGAGAGACCCAGTACTTC,CASTASGSTGGETQYF
NA,TRBV2,TRBJ1-1,NA,TGTGCCAGCAGTGAAGGCAGCCTTGAAGCTTTCTTT,CASSEGSLEAFF
TRBD2,TRBV4-1,TRBJ2-1,NA,TGCGCCAGCAGCCAATCACTAGCGCTCTCCTACAATGAGCAGTTCTTC,CASSQSLALSYNEQFF
NA,TRBV6-6,TRBJ2-4,few,TGTGCCAGCCGGGCTACAGGGTCAGAACAGTACTTC,CASRATGSEQYF
NA,TRBV2,TRBJ2-3,few,TGTGCCAGCAGCGGCCCCCGGGGACGGAGCACAGATACGCAGTATTTT,CASSGPRGRSTDTQYF
TRBD1,TRBV5-1,TRBJ1-1,NA,TGCGCCAGCAGCCAGGGACAGGCCAGCTCGAACACTGAAGCTTTCTTT,CASSQGQASSNTEAFF
NA,TRBV18,TRBJ1-1,few,TGTGCCAGCTCACCGGGGTTTGAAACTGAAGCTTTCTTT,CASSPGFETEAFF
TRBD1,TRBV14,TRBJ1-2,NA,TGTGCCAGCAGCCCGGGACAGCAATATGGCTACACCTTC,CASSPGQQYGYTF
NA,TRBV6-1,TRBJ1-6,few,TGTGCCAGCACCGAAAGTAGCTCCTATAATTCGCCCCTCCACTTT,CASTESSSYNSPLHF
TRBD2,TRBV9,TRBJ2-2,few,TGTGCCAGCTCTCCGGGACTAAAACCCGGGGAGCTGTTTTTT,CASSPGLKPGELFF
NA,TRBV7-9,TRBJ1-4,NA,TGTGCCAGCAGCGAGGGCGCCAGTGGCGAAAAACTGTTTTTT,CASSEGASGEKLFF
NA,TRBV29-1,TRBJ1-1,NA,TGCAGCGTTGAGGAAGGGAAAGCTTTCTTT,CSVEEGKAFF
NA,TRBV9,TRBJ2-3,few,TGTGCCAGCAGCGTCGCGGGTACGGGCACAGATACGCAGTATTTT,CASSVAGTGTDTQYF
NA,TRBV20-1,TRBJ2-3,few,TGCAGTGCTACTACTGAGGGCCTCGGCACAGATACGCAGTATTTT,CSATTEGLGTDTQYF
NA,TRBV13,TRBJ1-2,few,TGTGCCAGCAGCTTAGGCGACACGTCGGCCTATGGCTACACCTTC,CASSLGDTSAYGYTF
NA,TRBV6-5,TRBJ2-3,few,TGTGCCACCACCGTTCGACTGTCACCGGCAGATACGCAGTATTTT,CATTVRLSPADTQYF
TRBD1,TRBV10-3,TRBJ1-1,few,TGTGCCATCAGGGGACAGGGGACGGAATCGAACACTGAAGCTTTCTTT,CAIRGQGTESNTEAFF
NA,TRBV7-9,TRBJ1-2,few,TGTGCCAGCAGCCTCCTGCAAGGGAACGCCTATGGCTACACCTTC,CASSLLQGNAYGYTF
TRBD1,TRBV2,TRBJ2-5,few,TGTGCCAGCAGTACAGGGGGCGGCTTACAAGAGACCCAGTACTTC,CASSTGGGLQETQYF
TRBD2,TRBV14,TRBJ2-1,NA,TGTGCCAGCAGCCAAGAACTAGCGGGGGGGCAGTTCTTC,CASSQELAGGQFF
NA,TRBV20-1,TRBJ2-7,few,TGCAGTGCTAGAGATTGGGGGACGGGGTCCTACGAGCAGTACTTC,CSARDWGTGSYEQYF
NA,TRBV20-1,TRBJ1-2,NA,TGCAGTGCTGGTCGGGAGGAATATGGCTACACCTTC,CSAGREEYGYTF
NA,TRBV6-2/TRBV6-3,TRBJ2-7,NA,TGTACCAGCAGTTACAGCTGGGGTTCCTACGAGCAGTACTTC,CTSSYSWGSYEQYF
NA,TRBV4-1,TRBJ1-1,NA,TGCGCCAGCAGCCCGCCGGGGTGGGGGGCTTTCTTT,CASSPPGWGAFF
NA,TRBV7-2,TRBJ1-1,NA,TGTGCCAGCAGCTTTTTGGGGGTAGGGGTGAACACTGAAGCTTTCTTT,CASSFLGVGVNTEAFF
NA,TRBV4-1,TRBJ1-1,few,TGCGCCAGCAGCCACCGCCCCGGGTTGAACACTGAAGCTTTCTTT,CASSHRPGLNTEAFF
NA,TRBV15,TRBJ2-1,few,TGTGCCACCAGCGGGCGGGACGGCTCCTACAATGAGCAGTTCTTC,CATSGRDGSYNEQFF
TRBD2,TRBV4-1,TRBJ2-1,NA,TGCGCCAGCAGCCAAGCACTAGCGGGGGGGGGCTCCTACAATGAGCAGTTCTTC,CASSQALAGGGSYNEQFF
NA,TRBV5-1,TRBJ2-7,NA,TGCGCCAGCAGCTTATCGGTGGATAGCTACGAGCAGTACTTC,CASSLSVDSYEQYF
NA,TRBV7-2,TRBJ1-4,few,TGTGCCAGCAGCTCGGATGGGGGGTTTAATGAAAAACTGTTTTTT,CASSSDGGFNEKLFF
NA,TRBV12-3/TRBV12-4,TRBJ1-2,NA,TGTGCCAGCAGTGACCCCGGGGGGCTCCACTATGGCTACACCTTC,CASSDPGGLHYGYTF
NA,TRBV5-1,TRBJ1-2,NA,TGCGCCAGCAGCTTGGAGAGGTGTCGCCGTGGCTACACCTTC,CASSLERCRRGYTF
TRBD1,TRBV10-3,TRBJ2-5,NA,TGTGCCATCAGTGAGCCAGCTAGGGGGCCGCGGGAGACCCAGTACTTC,CAISEPARGPRETQYF
NA,TRBV20-1,TRBJ1-3,NA,TGCAGTGTGAGCCGGGGCTACTCTGGAAACACCATATATTTT,CSVSRGYSGNTIYF
TRBD1,TRBV13,TRBJ1-6,few,TGTGCCAGCAGCCGTACAGGGGGTAAGGATTCACCCCTCCACTTT,CASSRTGGKDSPLHF
NA,TRBV20-1,TRBJ1-1,few,TGCAGTGCCGCAAGCCAGGGGTGGTCCACTGAAGCTTTCTTT,CSAASQGWSTEAFF
TRBD2,TRBV5-4,TRBJ2-5,NA,TGTGCCAGCAGCTTTTCCCCAGGGACTAGCAGGGAGACCCAGTACTTC,CASSFSPGTSRETQYF
TRBD1,TRBV4-1,TRBJ2-1,NA,TGCGCCAGCGGCCACGGCCAAGACAGGGATCCCAATGAGCAGTTCTTC,CASGHGQDRDPNEQFF
NA,TRBV30,TRBJ1-6,NA,TGTGCCTGGAGTATGAGAAGGGGCTCCTATAATTCACCCCTCCACTTT,CAWSMRRGSYNSPLHF
NA,TRBV5-1,TRBJ2-5,NA,TGCGCCAGCAGGACGGAGATCTCGGGGACCCAGTACTTC,CASRTEISGTQYF
TRBD1,TRBV12-3/TRBV12-4,TRBJ1-2,NA,TGTGCCAGCAGTTTAAAGGGGGCCACCTATGGCTACACCTTC,CASSLKGATYGYTF